The 20 T cell receptor beta chains presented below share a single source sample, sequenced in a study of shared clonotypes between healthy human individuals. TCRdb keeps only in-frame clones here, not all; method: immunoSEQ multiplex PCR. The data show 550,000 to 700,000 clones, 55% to 85% seen once. Sequenced input: memory CD4+ T cells sorted from blood. Subset indicated: CD45RA-negative fraction. The receptors originated from a woman in her twenties or thirties in good health.

This clone was counted only a few times. The same CDR3 can be traced to other DNA sequences in this sample. This chain joins TRBV27 and TRBJ1-2; D gene unclear. This CDR3 has 12 residues. Germline lookup yields CDR1 MNHEY and CDR2 SMNVEV (reference sequence). V was cut by 4 bases and J by 8 bases, with 11 bases left in between. The chain's CDR3 is CASSSPMGGYTF. The CDR3 nucleotides are TGTGCCAGCAGTTCCCCCATGGGCGGCTACACCTTC.

As concerns this clone: A far larger clone is one nucleotide away, so this likely arose from a read error. The chain combines TRBV28 with TRBJ1-2; D gene uncertain. Germline loops: CDR1 MDHEN, CDR2 SYDVKM. The CDR3 extends over 13 amino acids. Trimming took 7 bases from V and 4 from J, leaving 13 bases between them. CDR3 in DNA: TGTGCCAGCAACGTACGGGGAGGCTATGGCTACACCTTC. It yields the protein CASNVRGGYGYTF.

This clone was seen a few times. This may be a read error: a much more frequent sequence differs by one nucleotide. V usage is TRBV2 and J usage is TRBJ1-1, with D hard to call. Germline CDR1 and CDR2: SNHLY and FYNNEI. V was shortened by 2 bases and J by 1 base, with 2 bases between the two germline ends. The CDR3 contains 12 residues. CDR3 nucleotides: TGTGCCAGCAGTGAACAGAACACTGAAGCTTTCTTT. It specifies CASSEQNTEAFF.

The rearrangement joins TRBV19 to TRBJ1-4; D call uncertain. Germline V CDR1 and CDR2: LNHDA, SQIVND (reference sequence). The CDR3 loop spans 15 amino acids. The V gene lost 3 bases and the J gene lost 7 bases, with 15 bases spanning the gap. This chain's CDR3 is CASSIGRIAGEKLFF. As DNA, the CDR3 is TGTGCCAGTAGTATTGGGAGAATCGCGGGTGAAAAACTGTTTTTT.

Points on this clone: At one of its ends the junction is not consistent with the germline gene, which may arise from a read error. The identical CDR3 is also encoded by other nucleotide sequences in the sample. The chain is built from TRBV27 and TRBJ2-7; TRBD1 agrees at 9 bases. Germline CDR1 is MNHEY and CDR2 is SMNVEV (reference sequence). This CDR3 region has 16 residues. For the CDR3, the DNA is TGTGCCAGCAGTTTATGGGGACAGGGCGGGGCCTACGAGCAGTATTTC. Protein sequence: CASSLWGQGGAYEQYF.

The chain recombines TRBV7-8 with TRBJ1-3; a weak D match, TRBD1 (5 bases). Germline assignment: CDR1 SGHVS and CDR2 FQNEAQ. V lost 0 bases to trimming and J lost 3 bases, with 12 bases between them. This CDR3 region has 16 residues. The CDR3: CASSLAQGTHGNTIYF. In DNA, the CDR3 is TGTGCCAGCAGCTTAGCGCAAGGGACTCATGGAAACACCATATATTTT.

This chain joins TRBV7-3 and TRBJ2-1; D call uncertain. In germline, CDR1 is SGHTA, CDR2 FQGTGA. Trimming left V 3 bases short and J 8 bases short, with 11 bases between. The CDR3 totals 13 residues. CDR3 in DNA: TGTGCCAGCAGCTTGACGCAGGCCGATGAGCAGTTCTTC. Protein: CASSLTQADEQFF.

J is TRBJ1-1 and V is TRBV10-1; perhaps TRBD1 as D (6 bases). The CDR3 contains 13 residues. Trimming removed 0 bases from V and 6 bases from J, with 8 bases in between. Germline V gene lookup returns CDR1 WNHNN and CDR2 SYGVQD (reference sequence). CDR3 sequence: CASSESQGSEAFF. Written as DNA, the CDR3 is TGCGCCAGCAGTGAGTCCCAGGGGTCTGAAGCTTTCTTT.

This chain connects TRBV13 to TRBJ1-2, with TRBD1 matching 9 bases. Trimming removed 5 bases from V and 4 bases from J; junction bases left unmatched: 8. The germline V gene has CDR1 PRHDT and CDR2 FYEKMQ (reference sequence). This CDR3 is 15 amino acids long. CDR3 protein: CASSDYRGRSYGYTF. CDR3 sequence (DNA): TGTGCCAGCAGCGACTACAGGGGGCGCAGCTATGGCTACACCTTC.

This rearrangement joins TRBV19 to TRBJ1-1; the D gene is possibly TRBD1 (5 bases). Germline V gene data show CDR1 as LNHDA and CDR2 as SQIVND (reference sequence). The CDR3 length is 11 residues. Trimming took off 5 bases at V and 6 bases at J, with 7 bases between the two ends. As DNA, the CDR3 is TGTGCCAGTAGTGGGACGGCTGAAGCTTTCTTT. This encodes CASSGTAEAFF.

The chain is built from TRBV15 and TRBJ2-7; possibly TRBD1 or TRBD2 for D (5 bases each). The CDR3 has 14 amino acids. The germline gives CDR1 LNHNV, CDR2 YYDKDF (reference sequence). The V end lost 3 bases, the J end lost 2 bases, and 11 bases lay between the germline ends. CDR3 sequence reads: CATSRLKGPYEQYF. The CDR3 region has the DNA TGTGCCACCAGCAGGCTTAAGGGACCCTACGAGCAGTACTTC.

The chain couples TRBV5-1 to TRBJ2-4; TRBD1 matches at 7 bases. The CDR3 runs 13 residues. V gave up 3 bases and J gave up 8 bases; unmatched junction bases: 5. Germline CDR1 reads SGHRS; CDR2 reads YFSETQ. This chain's CDR3 is CASSWPGGDIQYF. The DNA for the CDR3 is TGCGCCAGCAGCTGGCCAGGGGGAGACATTCAGTACTTC.

V is TRBV28 and J is TRBJ1-1; D perhaps matches TRBD1 (5 bases). The CDR3 is made up of 14 amino acids. The germline gives CDR1 MDHEN, CDR2 SYDVKM. Between the trimmed V and J ends, which lost 5 bases and 5 bases, there was a span of 15 bases. CDR3 in amino acids: CASSPGGDSTEAFF. As DNA, the CDR3 is TGTGCCAGCAGTCCCGGGGGGGATAGTACTGAAGCTTTCTTT.

A word on this clone: At the DNA level, this CDR3 is encoded by other sequences in the same sample as well. This chain connects TRBV4-1 to TRBJ2-2; no clear D gene. Germline V gene lookup returns CDR1 MGHRA and CDR2 YSYEKL. Trimming cost V 1 base and J 3 bases, with 12 bases left between them. This CDR3 region has 16 residues. The CDR3 spells CASSQGGWTDTGELFF. The CDR3 region has the DNA TGCGCCAGCAGCCAAGGTGGATGGACCGACACCGGGGAGCTGTTTTTT.

The V and J genes are TRBV19 and TRBJ2-3; 13 nucleotides align to TRBD2. Germline values: CDR1 LNHDA, CDR2 SQIVND (reference sequence). The CDR3 loop spans 19 amino acids. Trimming took 6 bases from V and 3 from J; bases not matched to a gene: 15. CDR3 in DNA: TGTGCCAGTAGCCGCGGACTAGCGGGAGTAGAGTGGGGGACAGATACGCAGTATTTT. Protein product: CASSRGLAGVEWGTDTQYF.

The genes are TRBV28 and TRBJ1-5; D is undetermined. CDR1 is MDHEN and CDR2 is SYDVKM in the germline V gene. The CDR3 is made up of 13 amino acids. V gave up 7 bases and J gave up 2 bases, with 9 bases separating them. CDR3 nucleotides: TGTGCCAGCAATGATCAAGGCAATCAGCCCCAGCATTTT. It translates to CASNDQGNQPQHF.

CDR3 sequence (DNA): TGTGCCAGCAGCCAAGGACAGGTTAGGTACGAGCAGTACTTC. Protein product: CASSQGQVRYEQYF. This chain joins TRBV4-2 and TRBJ2-7, with a possible D match to TRBD1 (6 bases). This CDR3 region has 14 residues. Deletions cut 1 base from V and 4 bases from J, with 11 bases between. Germline CDR1 LGHNA, CDR2 YNFKEQ.

The V and J genes are TRBV28 and TRBJ2-7; D possibly uses TRBD1 or TRBD2 (5 bases each). V lost 5 bases to trimming and J lost 2 bases, with 10 bases between them. The germline CDR1 and CDR2 sequences are MDHEN and SYDVKM. CDR3 length: 13 amino acids. The DNA for the CDR3 is TGTGCCAGCAGTCCCGGGACGACCTACGAGCAGTACTTC. Translated: CASSPGTTYEQYF. Filled out from reference TRBV28 and TRBJ2-7, the complete variable domain reads DVKVTQSSRYLVKRTGEKVFLECVQDMDHENMFWYRQDPGLGLRLIYFSYDVKMKEKGDIPEGYSVSREKKERFSLILESASTNQTSMYLCASSPGTTYEQYFGPGTRLTVT.

This clone was observed many times. This chain connects TRBV5-6 to TRBJ1-5; D call uncertain. The germline gives CDR1 SGHDT, CDR2 YYEEEE. Trimming cost V 0 bases and J 0 bases, with 13 bases left between them. CDR3 length: 17 amino acids. The CDR3 loop is CASSLAGKGYSNQPQHF. The CDR3 DNA sequence: TGTGCCAGCAGCTTGGCCGGTAAGGGTTATAGCAATCAGCCCCAGCATTTT. The entire variable domain, with the rest obtained from reference TRBV5-6 and TRBJ1-5, is as follows: DAGVTQSPTHLIKTRGQQVTLRCSPKSGHDTVSWYQQALGQGPQFIFQYYEEEERQRGNFPDRFSGHQFPNYSSELNVNALLLGDSALYLCASSLAGKGYSNQPQHFGDGTRLSIL.

Points on this clone: The same CDR3 can be traced to other DNA sequences in this sample. V is TRBV20-1 and J is TRBJ1-4, with D unclear. This CDR3 spans 11 amino acids. Germline V lookup: CDR1 DFQATT, CDR2 SNEGSKA (reference sequence). V lost 6 bases to trimming and J lost 5 bases, with 7 bases between them. The DNA of the CDR3 is TGCAGTGCCCCTTTAAATGAAAAACTGTTTTTT. This gives the protein CSAPLNEKLFF.